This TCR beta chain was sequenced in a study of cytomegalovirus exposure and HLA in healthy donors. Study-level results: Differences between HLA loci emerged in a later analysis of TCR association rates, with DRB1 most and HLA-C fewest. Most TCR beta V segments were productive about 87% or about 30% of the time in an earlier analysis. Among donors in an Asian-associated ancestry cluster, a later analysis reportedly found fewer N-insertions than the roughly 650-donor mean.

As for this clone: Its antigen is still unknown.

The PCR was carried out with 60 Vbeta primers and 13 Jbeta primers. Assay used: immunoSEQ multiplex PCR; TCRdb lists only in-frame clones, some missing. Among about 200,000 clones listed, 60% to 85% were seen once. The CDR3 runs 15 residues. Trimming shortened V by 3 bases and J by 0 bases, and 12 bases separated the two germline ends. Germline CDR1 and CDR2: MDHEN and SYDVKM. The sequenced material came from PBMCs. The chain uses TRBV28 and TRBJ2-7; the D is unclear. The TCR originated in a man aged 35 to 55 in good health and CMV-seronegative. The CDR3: CASSFFGRSSYEQYF. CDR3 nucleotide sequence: TGTGCCAGCAGTTTCTTTGGTAGGAGCTCCTACGAGCAGTACTTC.